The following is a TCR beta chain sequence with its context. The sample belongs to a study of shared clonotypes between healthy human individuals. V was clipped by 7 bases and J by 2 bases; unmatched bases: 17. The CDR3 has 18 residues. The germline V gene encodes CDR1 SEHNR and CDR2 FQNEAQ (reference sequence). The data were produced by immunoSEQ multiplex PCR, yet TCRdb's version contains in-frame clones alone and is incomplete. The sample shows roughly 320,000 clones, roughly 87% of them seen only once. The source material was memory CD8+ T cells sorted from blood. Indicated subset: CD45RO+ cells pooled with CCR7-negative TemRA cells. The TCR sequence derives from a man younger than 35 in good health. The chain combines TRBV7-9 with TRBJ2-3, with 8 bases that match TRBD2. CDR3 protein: CASKRAGTSLFPTDTQYF. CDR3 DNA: TGTGCCAGCAAACGAGCCGGGACTAGTCTCTTTCCCACAGATACGCAGTATTTT. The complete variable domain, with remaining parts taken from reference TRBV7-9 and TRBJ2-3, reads DTGVSQNPRHKITKRGQNVTFRCDPISEHNRLYWYRQTLGQGPEFLTYFQNEAQLEKSRLLSDRFSAERPKGSFSTLEIQRTEQGDSAMYLCASKRAGTSLFPTDTQYFGPGTRLTVL.